These 18 T cell receptor beta chains originate from one sample sequenced in a study of immune heterogeneity within non-small cell lung tumors. At approximately 600 ng per sample, bulk tumor genomic DNA provided the template. While surgery was under way, several biopsies spaced far apart were taken per primary tumor. It was patients with untreated, newly diagnosed non-small cell lung cancer who underwent curative surgery. TCR beta CDR3 was amplified by multiplex PCR using 32 V and 13 J primers. MiXCR was run by TCRdb on the multiplex PCR reads, yielding one entry per CDR3 protein. This sample has 2,500 to 3,000 distinct CDR3 sequences, with about 20% found just once. Sequenced input: lung tumor tissue. These receptors were collected from a woman in her 50s with non-small cell lung cancer.

By sample share, this clonotype is medium-sized (0.01 to 0.1%). The chain is built from TRBV12-3 or TRBV12-4 and TRBJ2-3; TRBD1 is a possible D gene (6 bases). CDR3 length: 13 amino acids. With 5 bases removed from V and 4 bases from J, the gap between germline ends came to 10 bases. CDR3 sequence reads: CASSPGTPDTQYF. The CDR3 DNA sequence: TGTGCCAGCAGTCCTGGGACACCAGATACGCAGTATTTT.

This clonotype qualifies as medium-sized (0.01 to 0.1%). The chain carries TRBV2 and TRBJ1-6, with D unclear. V lost 2 bases and J 5 bases, leaving 10 bases between the germline ends. CDR1 is SNHLY, CDR2 FYNNEI, per germline. CDR3 length: 15 residues. For the CDR3, the DNA is TGTGCCAGCAGTGAACGTGGTTCCGATAATTCACCCCTCCACTTT. Residues: CASSERGSDNSPLHF.

J is TRBJ1-1 and V is TRBV3-1, with D maybe TRBD1 (5 bases). The CDR3 has 14 amino acids. The germline V gene encodes CDR1 LGHDT and CDR2 YNNKEL (reference sequence). V shed 4 bases and J shed 4 bases, with 13 bases lying between them. The CDR3 DNA reads as TGTGCCAGCAGCCGAAGCGGGGGTGGCACTGAAGCTTTCTTT. Translating gives CASSRSGGGTEAFF.

This clonotype came up a few times. This rearrangement joins TRBV10-2 to TRBJ1-5; the D is unclear. Trimming pared 0 bases from V and 3 bases from J, leaving 6 bases between. This CDR3 has 14 residues. In germline, CDR1 is WSHSY, CDR2 SAAADI. This CDR3 is CASSESGYNQPQHF. For the CDR3, the DNA is TGCGCCAGCAGTGAGTCAGGGTACAATCAGCCCCAGCATTTT.

V usage is TRBV18 and J usage is TRBJ2-2; maybe TRBD1 (6 bases). Germline CDR1 and CDR2: KGHSH and LQKENI. The CDR3 extends over 13 amino acids. The V gene lost 6 bases and the J gene lost 5 bases, with 10 bases spanning the gap. The CDR3 DNA follows: TGTGCCAGCTCCGTCGGACAGACCGGGGAGCTGTTTTTT. Amino acids: CASSVGQTGELFF.

In its sample, this clonotype is medium-sized (0.01 to 0.1%). The CDR3 region is CASSEGTAGVSNQPQHF. The CDR3 region has the DNA TGTGCCAGCAGTGAAGGGACGGCAGGGGTTAGCAATCAGCCCCAGCATTTT. The chain uses TRBV6-1 and TRBJ1-5; TRBD1 might be the D (6 bases). V was trimmed by 1 base and J by 0 bases, leaving 13 bases between them. The germline V gene has CDR1 MNHNS and CDR2 SASEGT. The CDR3 length is 17 residues.

This clonotype ranks as medium-sized (0.01 to 0.1%). The rearrangement uses TRBV3-1 and TRBJ1-6, with a weak D call TRBD1 (6 bases). Germline loops: CDR1 LGHDT, CDR2 YNNKEL (reference sequence). The CDR3 runs to 14 residues. With 1 base removed from V and 9 bases from J, the gap between germline ends came to 10 bases. This CDR3 reads CASSQARGLSPLHF. The DNA for the CDR3 is TGTGCCAGCAGCCAAGCCAGGGGTCTTTCACCCCTCCACTTT.

In this sample, this clonotype is medium-sized (0.01 to 0.1%). This chain uses TRBV3-1 with TRBJ2-2; 9 nucleotides line up with TRBD2. V dropped 1 base and J dropped 4; count of bases not matched to a gene: 7. This CDR3 is built from 17 residues. Per germline, CDR1 LGHDT and CDR2 YNNKEL (reference sequence). The chain's CDR3 is CASSQAPGLAATGELFF. The CDR3 coding sequence is TGTGCCAGCAGCCAAGCACCGGGACTAGCCGCCACCGGGGAGCTGTTTTTT.

About this clonotype: A much larger clone lies one base from this, so it may be a read error. The chain combines TRBV6-1 with TRBJ1-6; 7 bases match TRBD1. The CDR3 runs to 17 residues. The V gene's germline CDR1 is MNHNS and CDR2 SASEGT. CDR3 protein: CASSEDRLSSYNSPFHF. The DNA of the CDR3 is TGTGCCAGCAGCGAGGACAGGCTGAGCTCCTATAATTCACCCTTCCACTTT.

This clonotype ranks as medium-sized. The V and J genes are TRBV28 and TRBJ1-1; 7 nucleotides agree with TRBD1. With 6 bases clipped from V and 2 bases from J, the junction kept 9 bases outside the gene matches. Germline-derived CDR1 and CDR2 are MDHEN and SYDVKM. The length of the CDR3 is 15 residues. CDR3 sequence: CASSPPTGSNTEAFF. CDR3 sequence (DNA): TGTGCCAGCAGCCCCCCGACAGGGTCTAACACTGAAGCTTTCTTT.

In its sample, this clonotype ranks as medium-sized. The rearrangement uses TRBV6-2 or TRBV6-3 and TRBJ2-7, with D maybe TRBD1 (6 bases). The CDR3 extends over 14 amino acids. Trimming cost V 5 bases and J 1 base, with 12 bases left between them. Germline V gives CDR1 MNHEY, CDR2 SVGEGT. The CDR3 region is CASSPQQGSYEQYF. CDR3 nucleotide sequence: TGTGCCAGCAGTCCCCAACAGGGATCCTACGAGCAGTACTTC.

This clonotype has only a few counts. This chain uses TRBV5-1 with TRBJ1-2; 9 nucleotides line up with TRBD1. Germline CDR1 SGHRS, CDR2 YFSETQ. The CDR3 covers 15 residues. V shed 0 bases, J shed 7 bases, and the junction held 7 bases outside the gene matches. CDR3 region: CASSLESTGGVGYTF. As DNA, the CDR3 is TGCGCCAGCAGCTTGGAAAGTACAGGGGGCGTTGGCTACACCTTC.

This clonotype is medium-sized in the sample. The chain links TRBV9 to TRBJ2-7; D unclear. Germline-derived CDR1 and CDR2 are SGDLS and YYNGEE. V was cut by 0 bases and J by 5 bases, with 9 bases left in between. The CDR3 has 13 amino acids. This CDR3 reads CASSVAWGDEQYF. The DNA for the CDR3 is TGTGCCAGCAGCGTAGCTTGGGGTGACGAGCAGTACTTC.

This clonotype was recorded once. The V and J genes are TRBV19 and TRBJ2-7, with TRBD1 matching over 7 bases. This CDR3 region has 15 residues. With V trimmed by 3 bases and J by 3 bases, 8 bases remained unmatched. Germline V gives CDR1 LNHDA, CDR2 SQIVND (reference sequence). The CDR3 DNA reads as TGTGCCAGTAGTATTAAGACAGGGATGGGCTACGAGCAGTACTTC. Encoded protein: CASSIKTGMGYEQYF.

Judged by abundance, this clonotype is medium-sized. V usage is TRBV5-1 and J usage is TRBJ1-2; perhaps TRBD1 as D (5 bases). The germline V gene has CDR1 SGHRS and CDR2 YFSETQ. The V end was cut by 0 bases, the J end by 1 base, with 7 bases between. This CDR3 spans 14 amino acids. The CDR3 sequence is CASSLDGGNYGYTF. DNA of the CDR3: TGCGCCAGCAGCTTGGATGGGGGTAACTATGGCTACACCTTC.

This clonotype came up a few times. This may be a read error: a much more frequent sequence differs by one nucleotide. The chain has TRBV7-2 and TRBJ1-2; no clear D. With 10 bases removed from V and 4 bases from J, the gap between germline ends came to 13 bases. The germline CDR1 and CDR2 sequences are SGHTA and FQGNSA. The CDR3 consists of 12 residues. The CDR3 spells CANYAGGYGYTF. The CDR3 DNA is TGTGCCAACTACGCAGGAGGCTATGGCTACACCTTC.

By share, this clonotype counts as medium-sized. The rearrangement uses TRBV7-6 and TRBJ2-7, with D tentatively TRBD1 (6 bases). The CDR3 runs 13 residues. Germline V gene sequence: CDR1 SGHVS, CDR2 FNYEAQ. Trimming stripped 5 bases from V and 0 bases from J, with 8 bases between. The CDR3 spells CASSLGHSYEQYF. CDR3 DNA: TGTGCCAGCAGCCTGGGACACTCCTACGAGCAGTACTTC.

By proportion, this clonotype is medium-sized (0.01 to 0.1%). The chain uses TRBV12-3 or TRBV12-4 and TRBJ2-4; TRBD1 matches at 9 bases. The CDR3 loop spans 17 amino acids. After removal of 5 bases from V and 0 bases from J, the junction contained 8 bases not matched to a gene. The CDR3 protein is CASSTGQGILAKNIQYF. CDR3 DNA sequence: TGTGCCAGCAGTACCGGACAGGGGATCTTAGCCAAAAACATTCAGTACTTC.